The source of this T cell receptor (beta chain) is a study of cytomegalovirus exposure and HLA in healthy donors listed by TCRdb under 2017. Background for the entire study: A later analysis indicated that the 120 or so validation repertoires were generated on the platform also employed for the 720 or so repertoires of the first cohort. The study combined high-throughput TCR immunosequencing, statistical association of individual TCRs with disease status, and machine learning to predict cytomegalovirus infection status. The aim of the study was to test whether cataloging public T cell receptors could identify signatures of past pathogen exposure. Besides the first cohort of around 670 subjects, a separate validation cohort made up of roughly 120 different subjects was used. The investigation overall reported the following: In a later analysis, TCRs clustered in the first cohort were found to also tend to co-occur in the 120 or so validation repertoires, with 94% of cluster scores above 0. The classifier was reported to diagnose cytomegalovirus status with high specificity and sensitivity in both the original and validation cohorts. All 120 or so repertoires were used to score co-occurrence in the validation cohort in a later analysis, because that analysis had no HLA typing for the cohort. According to the authors, the approach could potentially be generalized to other disease states and immunological phenotypes. While some public TCRs were present in many individuals, most TCR sequences turned up only very rarely across donors. In the study, 150 to 200 TCR beta chains were listed as associated with cytomegalovirus. A few of the identified cytomegalovirus-associated TCR beta chains were confirmed in vitro to be specific for cytomegalovirus antigens.

In the germline V gene (reference sequence), CDR1 corresponds to PRHDT and CDR2 to FYEKMQ. Including the terminal cysteine and phenylalanine, the CDR3 comprises 18 residues. Only the CDR3 DNA is retained, 54 bases long and in frame from the first base. V is pruned by 8 bases and J by 5 bases, leaving 18 bases of the junction without a gene match. The library relied on the immunoSEQ multiplex PCR assay. The study's processing was this. A statistical classification framework was built to diagnose cytomegalovirus status from the catalog of TCR beta chain sequences. TCRdb obtained this table from immuneACCESS and retained in-frame rearrangements with V and J assigned. These tables miss some clones; where compared with another copy, unresolved V genes account for less than half of the shortfall, and the remainder is unexplained. V and J calls and clone size follow that table, whereas D and trimming were derived from the DNA. The sample data list 90,000 to 110,000 clones, and about nine tenths of these were observed just once. The top ten constitute 2% to 2.5% of the sample.

In the case of this clone: Its antigen is still unknown. The sample holds no much larger clone one base away, and base qualities are not on file.

Separate from the approximately 700-subject first cohort, the validation cohort of around 130 subjects was the group to which the donors belonged. Material for sequencing was PBMCs. The sequence came from a woman under 30 in good health and CMV-seronegative. This sequence uses TRBV13 and TRBJ2-5; TRBD2 matches 12 bases in the middle. The sequenced DNA: TGTGCCAGCGCCCCCCCGGCTAGCGGGGGGGCCTGGAAGGAGACCCAGTACTTC. Translated, it reads CASAPPASGGAWKETQYF.